Sequencing of this T cell receptor (beta chain) was carried out in a study of T-cell reconstitution after alpha-beta-depleted transplantation in children. Overall study findings and caveats: At around two months after transplant, the alpha-beta T cells were reportedly derived from several hundred expanded clones that came from non-depleted graft cells.

Germline loops: CDR1 LNHNV, CDR2 YYDKDF (reference sequence). This CDR3 comprises 15 residues. With 2 bases removed from V and 3 bases from J, the gap between germline ends came to 12 bases. Researchers prepared the TCRbeta library using unique molecular identifiers, the study reports. TCRdb re-derived calls from the PCR reads in MiXCR, one entry per CDR3 protein. This sample carries around 200,000 distinct CDR3 sequences, about a sixth of them seen once, and the ten largest clones take around 45%. This clonotype occurred a few times. Its target is not known. The sequenced sample was PBMCs, mostly from graft donor cells, obtained 360 days after TCRalphabeta/CD19-depleted stem cell transplant. This TCR was sampled from a male patient aged 2-15 years who had a stem cell transplant for acute lymphoblastic leukemia, so the T cells may come from the graft donor. The chain has TRBV15 and TRBJ2-3, with D possibly matching TRBD1 (6 bases). Here the CDR3 reads CATSRRGQLTDTQYF. Here the CDR3 DNA reads TGTGCCACCAGCAGACGAGGACAGCTAACAGATACGCAGTATTTT.